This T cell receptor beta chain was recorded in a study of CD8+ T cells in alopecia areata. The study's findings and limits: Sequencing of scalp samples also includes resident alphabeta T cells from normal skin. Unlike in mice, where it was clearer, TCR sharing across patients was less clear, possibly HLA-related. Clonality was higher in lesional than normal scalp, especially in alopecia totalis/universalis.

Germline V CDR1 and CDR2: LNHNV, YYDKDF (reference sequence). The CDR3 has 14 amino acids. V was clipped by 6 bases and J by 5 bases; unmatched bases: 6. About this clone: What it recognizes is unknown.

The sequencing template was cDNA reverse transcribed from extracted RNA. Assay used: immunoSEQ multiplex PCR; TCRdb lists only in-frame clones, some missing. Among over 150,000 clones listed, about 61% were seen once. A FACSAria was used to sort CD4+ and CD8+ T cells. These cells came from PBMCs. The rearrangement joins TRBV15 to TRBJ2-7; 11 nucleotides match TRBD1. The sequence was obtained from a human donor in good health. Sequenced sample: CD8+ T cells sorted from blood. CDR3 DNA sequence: TGTGCCACCAGGAGGGACAGGGGGTTCGACGAGCAGTACTTC. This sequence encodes CATRRDRGFDEQYF.